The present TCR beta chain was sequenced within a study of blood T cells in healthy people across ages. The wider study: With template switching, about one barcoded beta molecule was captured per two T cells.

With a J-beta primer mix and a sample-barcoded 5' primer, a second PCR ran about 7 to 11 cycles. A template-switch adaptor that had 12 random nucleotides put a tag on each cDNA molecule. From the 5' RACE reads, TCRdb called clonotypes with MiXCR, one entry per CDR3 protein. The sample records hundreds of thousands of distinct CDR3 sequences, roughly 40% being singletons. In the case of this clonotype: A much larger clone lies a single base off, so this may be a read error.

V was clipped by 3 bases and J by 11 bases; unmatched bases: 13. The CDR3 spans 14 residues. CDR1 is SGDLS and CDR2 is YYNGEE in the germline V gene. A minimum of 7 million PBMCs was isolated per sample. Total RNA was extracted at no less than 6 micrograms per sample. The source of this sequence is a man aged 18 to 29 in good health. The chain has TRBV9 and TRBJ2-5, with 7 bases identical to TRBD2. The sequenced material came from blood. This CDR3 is CASSAGGMYNEQYF. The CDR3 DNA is TGTGCCAGCAGCGCGGGGGGAATGTACAATGAGCAGTACTTC.